The rows below give T cell receptor beta chains drawn from one sample of a study of shared clonotypes between healthy human individuals. Libraries were prepared by immunoSEQ multiplex PCR; TCRdb keeps only in-frame clonotypes and omits some of them. The profile shows roughly 2.5 million clones, approximately 92% of them singletons. The sample was naive CD4+ T cells sorted from blood. The source of these receptors is a man aged 18 to 30 in good health. Both conserved end residues are part of each CDR3.

V	J	length	CDR3
TRBV6-4	TRBJ2-5	14	CASSDRQGRETQYF
TRBV7-3	TRBJ2-7	13	CARQGTGIYEQYF
TRBV7-2	TRBJ2-7	14	CASSLRDSAYEQYF
TRBV19	TRBJ1-1	16	CASSILTGSMNTEAFF
TRBV6-1	TRBJ1-4	13	CASSDTLGEKLFF
TRBV30	TRBJ2-3	15	CAWHPDIRSTDTQYF
TRBV19	TRBJ1-5	13	CASSINRDQPQHF
TRBV27	TRBJ2-7	15	CASRRLAGGDYEQYF
TRBV12-5	TRBJ2-3	21	CASGLATRTSGHLLGTDTQYF
TRBV5-1	TRBJ1-4	15	CASSRNRALEEKLFF
TRBV7-6	TRBJ1-6	16	CASSLLDRGFGSPLHF
TRBV25-1	TRBJ1-1	14	CASRGNTDTTEAFF
TRBV18	TRBJ1-6	13	CASSPNRDSPLHF
TRBV28	TRBJ1-2	17	CASRGFSLRGTNYGYTF
TRBV11-2	TRBJ2-1	16	CASSEGSSGVGNEQFF
TRBV12-5	TRBJ2-7	13	CASGLARGSVQYF
TRBV5-1	TRBJ2-2	14	CASREQGSTGELFF
TRBV11-2	TRBJ2-7	15	CASSLDWGKTYEQYF
TRBV7-2	TRBJ2-7	15	CASSSSSGNRYEQYF
TRBV2	TRBJ1-6	13	CASTGDGNSPLHF
TRBV12-5	TRBJ1-1	12	CATRGRNTEAFF
TRBV10-3	TRBJ2-7	14	CAISVGQGEYEQYF
TRBV6-1	TRBJ2-5	19	CASSVSFWGETSAQETQYF
TRBV7-9	TRBJ2-7	16	CASSPWVGGTSYEQYF
TRBV5-1	TRBJ2-7	13	CASSFRESHEQYF
TRBV18	TRBJ2-7	16	CASSPRLVSFADEQYF
TRBV7-2	TRBJ2-7	15	CASSLAPSGNYEQYF
TRBV2	TRBJ2-1	12	CASRLAGGEQFF